This T cell receptor beta chain was identified during a study of T-cell reconstitution after alpha-beta-depleted transplantation in children. Study outcomes and limitations: Several hundred expanded graft clones reportedly supplied alpha-beta T cells about two months after transplant. TCRbeta diversity was high at day 60 in some patients (a result of surviving recipient T cells and thymic progenitors). It was newly produced T cells that mostly accounted for T-cell counts and diversity one year after transplant.

V lost 1 base to trimming and J lost 3 bases, with 7 bases between them. Germline values: CDR1 MGHRA, CDR2 YSYEKL. The CDR3 has 14 amino acids. Preparation of the TCRbeta library involved a method that used unique molecular identifiers. From the PCR reads, TCRdb called clonotypes with MiXCR, one entry per CDR3 protein. Of approximately 250,000 distinct CDR3 sequences listed, 25% were seen once; the top ten hold more than 2%. On this clonotype: Its cognate antigen is unknown.

This sequence joins TRBV4-1 and TRBJ2-1; D remains unclear. Source: PBMCs, taken before TCRalphabeta/CD19-depleted stem cell transplant. The receptor was derived from a girl between 2 and 10 years old with Fanconi anemia, due to receive a stem cell transplant. CDR3 in amino acids: CASSQVGVYNEQFF. CDR3 nucleotides: TGCGCCAGCAGCCAAGTTGGGGTCTACAATGAGCAGTTCTTC.